This T cell receptor (beta chain) derives from a study of blood T cells in healthy people across ages. This clonotype showed up just a few times. Its antigen is not known. Sample-barcoded 5' priming and a J-beta primer mix drove a second PCR of roughly 6 to 12 cycles. There were at least 2.5 million CDR3-containing paired-end reads obtained from each sample. MiXCR, applied by TCRdb to the 5' RACE reads, yields one record per CDR3 protein. The sample comprises 800,000 or so distinct CDR3 sequences, more than 20% of which are singletons, and under 4% rests with the top ten. The study, taken as a whole, reports: Researchers said unsorted PBMCs prevented a conclusive naive versus antigen-experienced comparison.

Germline CDR1 MNHEY, CDR2 SVGEGT. Trimming removed 3 bases at V and 4 bases at J, with 9 bases between. CDR3 length: 13 residues. These data also formed part of another study, on T cells of mothers and their children.

Sequences were obtained from blood. J is TRBJ2-5 and V is TRBV6-2 or TRBV6-3; D unresolved. The clonotype comes from a boy aged 5 to 17 in good health. Here the CDR3 DNA reads TGTGCCAGCAGTTATATGACCGGAGAGACCCAGTACTTC. Translating it yields CASSYMTGETQYF.